This passage covers 26 T cell receptor beta chains from one sample sequenced in a study of blood T cell repertoires in COVID-19 (dated by TCRdb to 2018 to 2021). Library prep was done by the immunoSEQ multiplex PCR assay. The table comes from immuneACCESS by way of TCRdb, which keeps in-frame sequences with V and J called. Part of the clones is missing from these tables; in studies checked, under half for an unresolved V gene and the rest for unknown reasons. The sample table records approximately 300,000 clones; around 90% of these occur just once. Under 6% of the sample lies in the top ten. Material: PBMCs or T cells enriched from blood (not recorded which). The receptor source for this set is a woman under 40 who had recovered from COVID-19.

The chain uses TRBV19 and TRBJ2-3, with D perhaps matching TRBD2 (6 bases). This CDR3 spans 15 amino acids. The germline CDR1 and CDR2 sequences are LNHDA and SQIVND (reference sequence). V shed 1 base and J shed 0 bases, with 8 bases lying between them. In DNA form, the CDR3 reads TGTGCCAGTAGTATAGGGGGGACTAGCACAGATACGCAGTATTTT. This codes for CASSIGGTSTDTQYF. Full variable domain (rest looked up from reference TRBV19 and TRBJ2-3): DGGITQSPKYLFRKEGQNVTLSCEQNLNHDAMYWYRQDPGQGLRLIYYSQIVNDFQKGDIAEGYSVSREKKESFPLTVTSAQKNPTAFYLCASSIGGTSTDTQYFGPGTRLTVL.

J is TRBJ2-5 and V is TRBV5-1; 8 bases agree with TRBD1. The germline V gene has CDR1 SGHRS and CDR2 YFSETQ. Losses at the gene ends were 4 bases for V and 5 bases for J; bases not matched to a gene: 10. The CDR3 runs to 15 residues. CDR3 in DNA: TGCGCCAGCAGCCAGACAGGGGCCCGGGGGGAGACCCAGTACTTC. It translates to CASSQTGARGETQYF.

The genes are TRBV5-1 and TRBJ1-2; D is possibly TRBD1 (6 bases). The CDR3 loop spans 14 amino acids. V lost 0 bases and J lost 3, with 9 bases in between. Germline CDR1 is SGHRS and CDR2 is YFSETQ. The CDR3 region has the DNA TGCGCCAGCAGCTTGGATTGGACAGACTATGGCTACACCTTC. Encoded protein: CASSLDWTDYGYTF.

J is TRBJ2-1 and V is TRBV5-4; no reliable D call. Germline-derived CDR1 and CDR2 are SGHNT and YYREEE (reference sequence). This CDR3 is 12 amino acids long. V shed 4 bases and J shed 10 bases, with 12 bases lying between them. As DNA, the CDR3 is TGTGCCAGCAGCCCGCCGGGTGGGGAGCAGTTCTTC. Its protein product is CASSPPGGEQFF.

The V call is TRBV7-9, the J call TRBJ1-4, with TRBD1 identical over 11 bases. V lost 4 bases and J lost 8; bases outside the gene matches: 6. CDR1 is SEHNR and CDR2 is FQNEAQ in the germline V gene (reference sequence). The CDR3 consists of 15 residues. CDR3 sequence: CASSSPGTGGEKLFF. CDR3 DNA: TGTGCCAGCAGCTCTCCCGGGACAGGGGGAGAAAAACTGTTTTTT.

The chain joins TRBV19 to TRBJ1-3, with D tentatively TRBD1 (5 bases). Trimming stripped 0 bases from V and 0 bases from J, with 12 bases between. This CDR3 region has 17 residues. Germline V gene lookup returns CDR1 LNHDA and CDR2 SQIVND (reference sequence). CDR3 coding DNA: TGTGCCAGTAGTATAGAACCCCCGGGGGTCTCTGGAAACACCATATATTTT. Its translation: CASSIEPPGVSGNTIYF.

The chain uses TRBV29-1 and TRBJ2-2, with 9 nucleotides matching TRBD1. Germline-derived CDR1 and CDR2 are SQVTM and ANQGSEA. After removal of 6 bases from V and 3 bases from J, the junction contained 2 bases not matched to a gene. This CDR3 spans 13 amino acids. Here the CDR3 DNA reads TGCAGCGTACAGGGGGCCGACACCGGGGAGCTGTTTTTT. Encoded protein: CSVQGADTGELFF.

The V call is TRBV29-1, the J call TRBJ2-1; possibly TRBD2 for D (6 bases). The CDR3 totals 14 residues. Per germline, CDR1 SQVTM and CDR2 ANQGSEA. V was pared by 6 bases and J by 8 bases, with 20 bases between. The CDR3 sequence: CSVGGKGTVHEQFF. CDR3 nucleotide sequence: TGCAGCGTGGGGGGAAAAGGGACGGTCCATGAGCAGTTCTTC.

The chain recombines TRBV9 with TRBJ2-3; TRBD2 agrees at 7 bases. This CDR3 region has 15 residues. Germline values: CDR1 SGDLS, CDR2 YYNGEE. The V and J ends lost 4 bases and 2 bases, in that order; junction bases with no gene match: 7. CDR3 amino acids: CASSSSGGITDTQYF. The CDR3 nucleotides are TGTGCCAGCAGCTCTAGCGGAGGGATCACAGATACGCAGTATTTT.

The CDR3 sequence: CASSLRAGQDGELFF. In DNA, the CDR3 is TGTGCCAGCAGCTTAAGAGCAGGGCAGGACGGGGAGCTGTTTTTT. The chain recombines TRBV7-2 with TRBJ2-2; the D gene is possibly TRBD1 (5 bases). CDR1 is SGHTA and CDR2 is FQGNSA in the germline V gene. CDR3 length: 15 residues. The germline V and J ends were trimmed by 2 bases and 7 bases, with 14 bases remaining between them.

The rearrangement links TRBV5-1 to TRBJ2-3; TRBD2 is a possible D gene (5 bases). The V gene lost 3 bases and the J gene lost 6 bases, with 8 bases spanning the gap. The CDR3 loop spans 12 amino acids. CDR1 and CDR2 (germline): SGHRS, YFSETQ. The CDR3 nucleotides read TGCGCCAGCAGCTGGACTGTGGATACGCAGTATTTT. Protein: CASSWTVDTQYF. The full variable domain, with the rest looked up from reference TRBV5-1 and TRBJ2-3, is KAGVTQTPRYLIKTRGQQVTLSCSPISGHRSVSWYQQTPGQGLQFLFEYFSETQRNKGNFPGRFSGRQFSNSRSEMNVSTLELGDSALYLCASSWTVDTQYFGPGTRLTVL.

The rearrangement uses TRBV7-2 and TRBJ1-6; 9 bases match TRBD1. The CDR3 totals 13 residues. Germline assignment: CDR1 SGHTA and CDR2 FQGNSA. J was trimmed by 10 bases and V by 7 bases; bases with no gene match: 5. CDR3 loop: CASIPTGGSPLHF. The CDR3 DNA reads as TGTGCCAGCATCCCGACAGGGGGATCACCCCTCCACTTT.

The V gene is TRBV11-1, the J gene TRBJ2-6; no clear D gene. This CDR3 contains 15 residues. The V gene lost 5 bases and the J gene lost 2 bases, with 10 bases spanning the gap. Per germline, CDR1 SGHAT and CDR2 FQDESV (reference sequence). The DNA of the CDR3 is TGTGCCAGCAGCGGCGGCTTTACTGGGGCCAACGTCCTGACTTTC. This translates into CASSGGFTGANVLTF.

This chain links TRBV7-8 with TRBJ2-7; 12 nucleotides line up with TRBD1. With V trimmed by 6 bases and J by 7 bases, 7 bases remained unmatched. This CDR3 comprises 14 residues. Germline CDR1 and CDR2: SGHVS and FQNEAQ. The CDR3 DNA is TGTGCCAGCAGGTCGGGACAGGGGGCGCGAGAGCAGTACTTC. This encodes CASRSGQGAREQYF.

In this sample, this clone turned up a few times. The V call is TRBV7-8, the J call TRBJ1-5, with D possibly TRBD1 on 6 matching bases. Trimming pared 1 base from V and 4 bases from J, leaving 11 bases between. The V gene's germline CDR1 is SGHVS and CDR2 FQNEAQ. The CDR3 totals 15 residues. CDR3 DNA: TGTGCCAGCAGCTTAGGTGCAGGGGTTAATCAGCCCCAGCATTTT. It translates to CASSLGAGVNQPQHF.

The chain joins TRBV18 to TRBJ1-1; D perhaps matches TRBD1 (5 bases). Trimming left V 8 bases short and J 7 bases short, with 14 bases between. The CDR3 has 12 residues. Germline CDR1 KGHSH, CDR2 LQKENI. In DNA, the CDR3 is TGTGCCAGCACTGGGGGAGGTGGTGAAGCTTTCTTT. It is translated as CASTGGGGEAFF.

The sample holds many counts of this clone. J is TRBJ1-5 and V is TRBV7-9; tentatively, D is TRBD1 (5 bases). The CDR3 extends over 13 amino acids. Trimming removed 8 bases at V and 3 bases at J, with 11 bases between. CDR1 is SEHNR and CDR2 is FQNEAQ in the germline V gene (reference sequence). CDR3 coding DNA: TGTGCCAGCGGGGGGGGTCTCAATCAGCCCCAGCATTTT. Its translation is CASGGGLNQPQHF.

This clone has just one count. J is TRBJ2-7 and V is TRBV19, with TRBD2 as a possible D gene (6 bases). The germline V gene has CDR1 LNHDA and CDR2 SQIVND (reference sequence). CDR3 length: 15 amino acids. The V and J ends lost 6 bases and 1 base respectively, with 16 bases between them. The CDR3 DNA sequence: TGTGCCAGTAGCGAAACCGGGACTCAGTCCTACGAGCAGTACTTC. This translates into CASSETGTQSYEQYF.

The gene calls are TRBV11-1 and TRBJ2-7; 7 bases are shared with TRBD1. V was clipped by 5 bases and J by 2 bases; unmatched bases: 9. The CDR3 loop spans 15 amino acids. CDR1 and CDR2 from the germline V gene are SGHAT and FQDESV (reference sequence). CDR3 bases: TGTGCCAGCAGCCCAAAGGACAGGCCCACCTACGAGCAGTACTTC. The encoded protein is CASSPKDRPTYEQYF.

CDR3 residues: CASSYYSGIDNSPLHF. CDR3 in DNA: TGTGCCAGCAGTTACTACTCAGGGATCGATAATTCACCCCTCCACTTT. The rearrangement links TRBV6-5 to TRBJ1-6; D is perhaps TRBD1 (5 bases). CDR1 is MNHEY, CDR2 SVGAGI, per germline. The CDR3 is made up of 16 amino acids. V was trimmed by 1 base and J by 5 bases, leaving 12 bases between them.

The rearrangement uses TRBV18 and TRBJ2-3; D gene unclear. CDR3 length: 11 residues. The germline V gene encodes CDR1 KGHSH and CDR2 LQKENI. Trimming removed 5 bases at V and 4 bases at J, with 4 bases between. The CDR3 DNA reads as TGTGCCAGCTCAACATCAGATACGCAGTATTTT. Translation gives CASSTSDTQYF.

The chain links TRBV7-3 to TRBJ2-7; D unresolved. V dropped 1 base and J dropped 6 bases, with 7 bases sitting between them. Germline V CDR1 and CDR2: SGHTA, FQGTGA. The CDR3 loop spans 12 amino acids. CDR3 nucleotides: TGTGCCAGCAGCTTAATTCCGGGCGAGCAGTACTTC. Its translation is CASSLIPGEQYF.

The genes are TRBV14 and TRBJ1-1, with a possible D match to TRBD1 (5 bases). The length of the CDR3 is 15 residues. Trimming pared 4 bases from V and 6 bases from J, leaving 18 bases between. Germline lookup yields CDR1 SGHDN and CDR2 FVKESK. The CDR3 sequence is CASSPTSGRRAEAFF. CDR3 DNA sequence: TGTGCCAGCAGCCCTACCTCAGGGCGAAGGGCTGAAGCTTTCTTT.

J is TRBJ1-1 and V is TRBV11-1, with D tentatively TRBD1 (6 bases). Trimming removed 4 bases at V and 2 bases at J, with 17 bases between. Germline loops: CDR1 SGHAT, CDR2 FQDESV (reference sequence). This CDR3 spans 16 amino acids. The CDR3 reads CASSSLGRGGNTEAFF. The CDR3 region has the DNA TGTGCCAGCAGCTCTCTGGGCAGGGGCGGAAACACTGAAGCTTTCTTT.

The chain couples TRBV5-6 to TRBJ2-7, with D maybe TRBD2 (6 bases). The CDR3 extends over 13 amino acids. CDR1 is SGHDT, CDR2 YYEEEE, per germline. The V gene lost 6 bases and the J gene lost 9 bases, with 19 bases spanning the gap. CDR3 in amino acids: CASNGGRATGQYF. CDR3 DNA: TGTGCCAGCAACGGGGGTAGGGCCACAGGGCAGTACTTC.

This rearrangement joins TRBV12-3 or TRBV12-4 to TRBJ2-3; 7 bases fit TRBD1. The CDR3 consists of 13 residues. J was trimmed by 8 bases and V by 8 bases; bases with no gene match: 10. DNA for the CDR3: TGTGCCAGCGGCAGGGGGATGGTCGGTACGCAGTATTTT. Its protein is CASGRGMVGTQYF.